This TCR beta chain was sequenced in a study of shared clonotypes between healthy human individuals. This CDR3 is 15 amino acids long. Germline V CDR1 and CDR2: MGHRA, YSYEKL. The V and J ends lost 3 bases and 4 bases respectively, with 14 bases between them. This clone was observed a single time. Donors, healthy HIV-negative adults, lacked recent acute infections or vaccinations. Loaded into unsorted PBMC replicate PCRs was approximately 300 ng DNA, 25,000 to 35,000 T cell genomes. Unsorted PBMC DNA sequencing spanned ten immunoSEQ deep assay plates. Assay used: immunoSEQ multiplex PCR; TCRdb lists only in-frame clones, some missing. The sample contains about 500,000 clones, roughly 80% of which appear only once.

The clonotype was recovered from a woman aged 40 to 50 in good health. Some clones in this sample may be carry-over from other donors' samples. The chain uses TRBV4-1 and TRBJ2-3; tentatively, D is TRBD2 (6 bases). The sequencing input was PBMCs. The CDR3 bases are TGCGCCAGCAGCCAGAATCCCGGGAGCCCAGATACGCAGTATTTT. Encoded protein: CASSQNPGSPDTQYF.